Following are 8 T cell receptor beta chains from one sample sequenced in a study of regulatory T cells in long-lasting Graves disease. Time point given: newly diagnosed GD, antithyroid drugs for less than 3 months. Isolated PBMC RNA provided the starting material for the TCR library. Building the TCR beta libraries relied on iRepertoire HTBI primers, and CDR3 regions underwent Arm-PCR. TCRdb reprocessed the multiplex PCR reads via MiXCR and lists one record per CDR3 protein. There are approximately 350,000 distinct CDR3 sequences in the sample; around 16% occur only once, and around 20% lies in the top ten. These sequences were also reported in another study, on T cells in Graves' hyperthyroidism and ophthalmopathy.

Specimen: peripheral blood mononuclear cells (PBMCs), collected at new diagnosis, from a patient treated with antithyroid drugs. The source of these receptors is a woman aged 18-30 years with Graves disease.

This clonotype was detected once. The V and J genes are TRBV5-1 and TRBJ1-2; D is ambiguous. Trimming cost V 4 bases and J 0 bases, with 13 bases left between them. This CDR3 has 15 residues. Germline lookup yields CDR1 SGHRS and CDR2 YFSETQ. CDR3 in amino acids: CASSPRSGSNYGYTF. The DNA of the CDR3 is TGCGCCAGCAGCCCCCGTAGTGGGTCTAACTATGGCTACACCTTC.

The rearrangement links TRBV20-1 to TRBJ2-3; 12 bases map to TRBD2. From germline, CDR1 is DFQATT and CDR2 SNEGSKA (reference sequence). The CDR3 contains 15 residues. V lost 6 bases, J lost 2 bases, and 6 bases stayed unmatched. The CDR3, as DNA: TGCAGTGCCCTAGCGGGGGGGCCCTTCACAGATACGCAGTATTTT. Its translation is CSALAGGPFTDTQYF.

This clonotype was observed a handful of times. The J gene is TRBJ2-5, the V gene TRBV24-1, with D possibly TRBD2 on 6 matching bases. This CDR3 spans 15 amino acids. The germline V gene encodes CDR1 KGHDR and CDR2 SFDVKD. The V and J ends lost 3 bases and 5 bases respectively, with 15 bases between them. CDR3: CATSDRRGREETQYF. The CDR3 nucleotides read TGTGCCACCAGTGATAGGCGGGGTCGGGAGGAGACCCAGTACTTC.

This clonotype was counted ten times or more. In DNA form, the CDR3 reads TGCAGTGCTAGAGTGGGGGGCCTCTCCTACGAGCAGTACTTC. Amino acid sequence: CSARVGGLSYEQYF. The chain carries TRBV20-1 and TRBJ2-7, with D perhaps being TRBD1 or TRBD2 (6 bases each). This CDR3 is built from 14 residues. Trimming cost V 1 base and J 0 bases, with 10 bases left between them. From germline, CDR1 is DFQATT and CDR2 SNEGSKA (reference sequence).

In the case of this clonotype: At one end the junction does not follow the germline gene, possibly because of a read error. Here the CDR3 DNA reads TGCAGTGCTAGCGCAAGCGGGAGGGGGGAGCAGTGCTTC. Its protein product is CSASASGRGEQCF. The chain uses TRBV20-1 and TRBJ2-7; 10 nucleotides line up with TRBD2. The CDR3 spans 13 residues. CDR1 is DFQATT, CDR2 SNEGSKA, per germline (reference sequence).

This clonotype has a handful of counts. The V and J genes are TRBV30 and TRBJ2-5, with 7 nucleotides matching TRBD2. The germline V gene encodes CDR1 GTSNPN and CDR2 SVGIG (reference sequence). The CDR3 contains 13 residues. The V and J ends lost 2 bases and 5 bases, in that order; junction bases with no gene match: 5. The CDR3 nucleotides are TGTGCCTGGAGTCGGGGAGGGTGGGAGACCCAGTACTTC. Translated: CAWSRGGWETQYF.

V and J are TRBV7-9 and TRBJ2-6; tentative D call: TRBD2 (5 bases). V lost 3 bases and J 0 bases, leaving 12 bases between the germline ends. The CDR3 runs to 17 residues. CDR1 and CDR2 from the germline V gene are SEHNR and FQNEAQ (reference sequence). CDR3 amino acids: CASSFKEAFSGANVLTF. The CDR3 DNA follows: TGTGCCAGCAGCTTCAAGGAGGCTTTCTCTGGGGCCAACGTCCTGACTTTC.

This clonotype was observed a handful of times. The germline gene is not matched at one end of the junction; a read error may be the cause. The V call is TRBV27, the J call TRBJ1-2; 9 bases are shared with TRBD1. The CDR3 is 18 amino acids. Germline V CDR1 and CDR2: MNHEY, SMNVEV (reference sequence). The CDR3 here is CASSFWDRAGWGLYGYTF. DNA for the CDR3: TGTGCCAGCAGTTTTTGGGACAGGGCCGGCTGGGGCCTCTATGGGTACACCTTC.